Included here is one T cell receptor beta chain sequence, with context. Per the original methods: How many nucleated cells were present was estimated from reference gene primer amplification. Sequencing was performed with immunoSEQ multiplex PCR; in TCRdb, only in-frame clones are kept and a portion is missing. That table supplies the V and J calls and clone size; D and trimming were determined from the DNA. The data hold around 290,000 clones, with just over 90% observed a single time. This entry belongs to a study of blood T cell repertoires in COVID-19. Overall study context: The United States, Italy and Spain supplied acute and convalescent COVID-19 samples.

Patients in Seattle were enrolled during active infection, then followed longitudinally. Trimming pared 2 bases from V and 0 bases from J, leaving 10 bases between. The germline gives CDR1 SGHRS, CDR2 YFSETQ. The CDR3 runs to 15 residues. J is TRBJ2-3 and V is TRBV5-1; tentatively, D is TRBD2 (6 bases). The clonotype comes from a woman in her twenties or thirties with COVID-19, enrolled during active disease. Sequencing was carried out using peripheral blood. For the CDR3, the DNA is TGCGCCAGCAGCTTCGGTGGGAGGAGCACAGATACGCAGTATTTT. Encoded protein: CASSFGGRSTDTQYF.